Each of the 5 T cell receptor beta chains below was sequenced from the same sample in a study of blood T cell repertoires in COVID-19. Sequencing used immunoSEQ multiplex PCR; TCRdb keeps in-frame clones, though not all of them. The sample has roughly 410,000 clones, around 87% seen once; the top ten hold about 2.3%. Sequencing input: peripheral blood. The receptor set was obtained from a woman aged 60-70 years with COVID-19, enrolled during active disease.

The V call is TRBV18, the J call TRBJ1-5; D unresolved. The CDR3 is 14 amino acids. Deletions cut 2 bases from V and 2 bases from J, with 7 bases between. Germline V gives CDR1 KGHSH, CDR2 LQKENI. CDR3 region: CASSPESGNQPQHF. DNA for the CDR3: TGTGCCAGCTCACCAGAGAGTGGCAATCAGCCCCAGCATTTT.

This sequence joins TRBV9 and TRBJ2-1, with 11 bases matching TRBD2. This CDR3 spans 15 amino acids. V was pared by 2 bases and J by 8 bases, with 6 bases of the junction left unmatched. Looked up from germline, CDR1 is SGDLS and CDR2 is YYNGEE. The CDR3 spells CASSVVAGGFHEQFF. The CDR3 bases are TGTGCCAGCAGCGTGGTAGCGGGGGGGTTCCATGAGCAGTTCTTC.

Regarding this clone: An end of the junction differs from the germline gene, which may be a read error. This chain links TRBV24-1 with TRBJ2-2, with TRBD2 identical over 12 bases. Per germline, CDR1 KGHDR and CDR2 SFDVKD. The CDR3 has 16 residues. The DNA of the CDR3 is TGTGCCACCAGTGTGACTAGCGGGGGAGAACACCGGGGAGCTGTTTTT. This encodes CATSVTSGGEHRGAVF.

CDR3 in DNA: TGTGCCAGCAGCCAAGGGGCCTGGGCTGGTGAGCAGTACTTC. Translated: CASSQGAWAGEQYF. The V gene is TRBV4-2, the J gene TRBJ2-7; D unclear. CDR3 length: 14 amino acids. CDR1 is LGHNA and CDR2 is YNFKEQ in the germline V gene. Trimming took 1 base from V and 7 from J, leaving 14 bases between them.

The V gene is TRBV5-4, the J gene TRBJ1-3; D is unresolved. V lost 4 bases to trimming and J lost 1 base, with 6 bases between them. Germline loops: CDR1 SGHNT, CDR2 YYREEE (reference sequence). The CDR3 totals 13 residues. CDR3: CASSTASGNTIYF. The CDR3 DNA sequence: TGTGCCAGCAGCACAGCTTCTGGAAACACCATATATTTT.